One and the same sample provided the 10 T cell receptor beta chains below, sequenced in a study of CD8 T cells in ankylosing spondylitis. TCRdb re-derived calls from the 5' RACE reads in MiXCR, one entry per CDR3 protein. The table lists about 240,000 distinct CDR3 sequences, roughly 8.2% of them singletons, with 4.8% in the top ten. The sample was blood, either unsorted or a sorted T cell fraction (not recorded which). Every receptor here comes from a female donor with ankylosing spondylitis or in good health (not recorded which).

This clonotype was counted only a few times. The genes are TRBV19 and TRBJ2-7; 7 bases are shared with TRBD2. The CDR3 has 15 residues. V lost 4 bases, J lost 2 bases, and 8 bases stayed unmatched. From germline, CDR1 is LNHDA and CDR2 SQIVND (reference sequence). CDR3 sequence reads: CASSSSAGSPYEQYF. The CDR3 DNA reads TGTGCCAGTAGTAGCTCAGCGGGAAGTCCCTACGAGCAGTACTTC. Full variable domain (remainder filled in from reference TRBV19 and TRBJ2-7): DGGITQSPKYLFRKEGQNVTLSCEQNLNHDAMYWYRQDPGQGLRLIYYSQIVNDFQKGDIAEGYSVSREKKESFPLTVTSAQKNPTAFYLCASSSSAGSPYEQYFGPGTRLTVT.

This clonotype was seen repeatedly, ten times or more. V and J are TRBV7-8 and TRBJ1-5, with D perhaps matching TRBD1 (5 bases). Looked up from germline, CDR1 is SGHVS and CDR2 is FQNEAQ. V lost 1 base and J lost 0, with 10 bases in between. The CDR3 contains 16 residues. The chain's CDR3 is CASSLESGPSNQPQHF. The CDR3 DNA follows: TGTGCCAGCAGCTTAGAGTCAGGGCCTAGCAATCAGCCCCAGCATTTT.

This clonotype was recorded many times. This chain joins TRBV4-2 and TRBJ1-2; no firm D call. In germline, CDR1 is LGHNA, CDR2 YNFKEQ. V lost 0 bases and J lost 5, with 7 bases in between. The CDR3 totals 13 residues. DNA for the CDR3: TGTGCCAGCAGCCAAGAGGCTTATTATGGCTACACCTTC. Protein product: CASSQEAYYGYTF.

The CDR3 DNA reads TGCAGCGTTCTCCAGGGTTACGTGAACACTGAAGCTTTCTTT. Protein product: CSVLQGYVNTEAFF. This rearrangement joins TRBV29-1 to TRBJ1-1; D might be TRBD1 (5 bases). V shed 5 bases and J shed 0 bases, with 13 bases lying between them. This CDR3 has 14 residues. CDR1 and CDR2 from the germline V gene are SQVTM and ANQGSEA.

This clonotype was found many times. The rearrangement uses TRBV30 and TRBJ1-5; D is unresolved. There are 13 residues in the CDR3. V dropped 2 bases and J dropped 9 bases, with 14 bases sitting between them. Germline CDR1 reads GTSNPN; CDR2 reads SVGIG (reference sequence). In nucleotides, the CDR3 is TGTGCCTGGAGTCAACCTCATGGTGCGCCCCAGCATTTT. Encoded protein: CAWSQPHGAPQHF.

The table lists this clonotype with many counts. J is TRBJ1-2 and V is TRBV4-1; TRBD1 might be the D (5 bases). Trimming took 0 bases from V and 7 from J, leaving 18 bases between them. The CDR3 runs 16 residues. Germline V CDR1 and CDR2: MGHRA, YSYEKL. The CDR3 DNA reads TGCGCCAGCAGCCAAGATTTCCGGGGGGGTCGAGGTGGCTACACCTTC. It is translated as CASSQDFRGGRGGYTF.

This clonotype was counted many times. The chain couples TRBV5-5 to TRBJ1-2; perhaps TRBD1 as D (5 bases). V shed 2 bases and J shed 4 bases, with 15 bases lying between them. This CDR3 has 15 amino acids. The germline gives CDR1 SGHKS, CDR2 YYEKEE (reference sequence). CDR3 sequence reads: CASSFRDSPPYGYTF. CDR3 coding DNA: TGTGCCAGCAGCTTCAGGGACTCTCCACCCTATGGCTACACCTTC.

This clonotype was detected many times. The DNA of the CDR3 is TGCAGTGCTTCGACCAGAAGAGAGACCCAGTACTTC. Protein: CSASTRRETQYF. This rearrangement joins TRBV20-1 to TRBJ2-5; D gene uncertain. Between the trimmed V and J ends, which lost 5 bases and 4 bases, there was a span of 11 bases. The CDR3 is made up of 12 amino acids. CDR1 and CDR2 from the germline V gene are DFQATT and SNEGSKA (reference sequence).

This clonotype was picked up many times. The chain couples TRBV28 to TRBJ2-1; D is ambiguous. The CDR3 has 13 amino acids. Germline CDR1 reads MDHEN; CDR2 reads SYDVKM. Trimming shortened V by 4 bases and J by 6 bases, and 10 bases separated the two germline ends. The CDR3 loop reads CASSSDASNEQFF. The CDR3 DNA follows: TGTGCCAGCAGTTCGGACGCCTCCAATGAGCAGTTCTTC.

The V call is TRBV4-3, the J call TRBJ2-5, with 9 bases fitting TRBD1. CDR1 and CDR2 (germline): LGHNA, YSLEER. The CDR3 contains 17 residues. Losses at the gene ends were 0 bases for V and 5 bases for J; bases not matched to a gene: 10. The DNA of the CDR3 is TGCGCCAGCAGCCAAGATCGTGTACAGGGGGCGGGTGAGACCCAGTACTTC. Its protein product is CASSQDRVQGAGETQYF.